The table lists the clone carrying this T cell receptor beta chain with many counts. Antigen unknown. This CDR3 has 17 residues. V was pared by 6 bases and J by 0 bases, with 18 bases between. Germline CDR1 is MDHEN and CDR2 is SYDVKM. The sample comes from a study of identical twins. Findings of the study overall: Clonotypes of the beta chain that were abundant in cord blood carried fewer insertions (memory repertoires showed none).

Template switching, a step in the protocol, added a universal primer site, and cDNA carried unique molecular identifiers. TCRdb used MiXCR to reprocess the 5' RACE reads, holding one entry per CDR3 protein. The repertoire includes fewer than 650,000 distinct CDR3 sequences, 7.1% of them detected once, and roughly 1.6% sits in the top ten. Each donor (without exception) was a healthy Caucasian. Separately, the same data were catalogued under a study of yellow fever vaccine responses in identical twins.

Material: PBMCs. The TCR sequence derives from a woman aged 18 to 35 in good health. V and J are TRBV28 and TRBJ2-1, with a weak D call TRBD2 (7 bases). The CDR3 region has the DNA TGTGCCAGCAGACCGGGGGGCCCACTCAGCTCCTACAATGAGCAGTTCTTC. Residues: CASRPGGPLSSYNEQFF.